This TCR beta chain came from a study of T cells expressing NK-cell markers (dated by TCRdb to the early 2020s). General notes on the study: TCR beta-chain repertoires were profiled in sorted CD3+CD56+NKG2C+, CD3+CD56+NKG2C- and CD3+CD56-NKG2C+ T-cell subsets from several donors. Seven of the eight sequenced donors were HCMV-seropositive and one was HCMV-seronegative. The study sequenced eight donors, all healthy volunteers chosen at random: three men and five women. Libraries were sequenced as 2 x 150 bp reads on Illumina HiSeq 2000/2500, MiSeq or NextSeq.

A commercial ELISA kit detecting HCMV-specific IgG in serum was used to determine HCMV serostatus. Peripheral blood mononuclear cells were isolated from blood by Ficoll density gradient centrifugation. These reads were obtained on an Illumina HiSeq 2000. 5'RACE template switching, by which a universal primer site and unique molecular identifiers were added, was used to make TCR beta cDNA libraries. cDNA synthesis was primed from the TCR beta constant segment, followed by two successive PCR amplification steps. The authors' analysis ran thus. MIGEC was used to demultiplex reads and group the reads by UMI, and MiTCR was used to assemble and quantify clonotypes. To remove erroneous sequences, TCR cDNA sequences were retained only when supported by two or more reads. The tcR package was used for downstream repertoire analysis, and clonotypes were matched across fractions by CDR3 nucleotide sequence plus V segment. Antigen specificity was annotated against VDJdb with VDJmatch, allowing one amino acid substitution in CDR3. TCRdb reprocessed the reads and provides one entry for every CDR3 protein sequence; no DNA is given. TCRdb's processing, not the authors', yielded these V and J calls. The sample's table covers roughly 380,000 distinct CDR3 sequences. The ten largest account for 5% to 5.5% of the sample.

Taken from the germline V gene (reference sequence), the CDR1 and CDR2 loops are LNHNV and YYDKDF. Its CDR3 holds 11 amino acids, cysteine through phenylalanine. Nucleotide data are not available. Of note for this clonotype: No cognate antigen has been identified for it.

General conclusions and limits of the study: Those dominant clonotypes were again the most abundant among CD3+CD56-NKG2C+ cells in several donors, at about 28.3-60.1%. Whether the expanded NKG2C-expressing T cell clones were specific for HCMV antigens was left unclear. In roughly 6 donors, the dominant CD3+CD56+NKG2C+ clonotypes were found to rank among the top 10 CD8+ clonotypes and to make up 1.0-7.0% of CD8+ T cells.

The specimen sequenced was blood T cells: a sorted CD56 or NKG2C T cell subset, CD4+ or CD8+ T cells, or bulk PBMC T cells (not recorded which). The sequence derives from a man between 18 and 69 years old in good health. The chain links TRBV15 with TRBJ1-4. CDR3 loop: CATSRDLELFF.